This TCR beta chain appears in the sequencing data of a study of T cells in Graves' hyperthyroidism and ophthalmopathy. Uncontrolled infection, other autoimmune disease, pregnancy or lactation excluded patients. The CDR3 regions of TCR beta were amplified from RNA transcripts. A set of HTBI primers served as the primers for a first-round RT-PCR of the TCR CDR3. One entry per CDR3 protein, called by TCRdb with MiXCR from the multiplex PCR reads. The sample has over 450,000 distinct CDR3 sequences; about 15% are singletons. From germline, CDR1 is MDHEN and CDR2 SYDVKM. The germline V and J ends were trimmed by 8 bases and 0 bases, with 15 bases remaining between them. The CDR3 runs to 15 residues. This clonotype was counted many times. Its target is unknown. Points from the study as a whole: Within blood appeared most thyroid clonotypes that had expanded above 0.001.

The sequencing sample was made of blood. This sequence was found in a woman between 18 and 29 years old with Graves' ophthalmopathy. The chain employs TRBV28 and TRBJ2-3; D uncertain. CDR3 protein: CASSSLGSSTDTQYF. DNA for the CDR3: TGTGCCAGCTCGTCCTTGGGGTCTAGCACAGATACGCAGTATTTT.